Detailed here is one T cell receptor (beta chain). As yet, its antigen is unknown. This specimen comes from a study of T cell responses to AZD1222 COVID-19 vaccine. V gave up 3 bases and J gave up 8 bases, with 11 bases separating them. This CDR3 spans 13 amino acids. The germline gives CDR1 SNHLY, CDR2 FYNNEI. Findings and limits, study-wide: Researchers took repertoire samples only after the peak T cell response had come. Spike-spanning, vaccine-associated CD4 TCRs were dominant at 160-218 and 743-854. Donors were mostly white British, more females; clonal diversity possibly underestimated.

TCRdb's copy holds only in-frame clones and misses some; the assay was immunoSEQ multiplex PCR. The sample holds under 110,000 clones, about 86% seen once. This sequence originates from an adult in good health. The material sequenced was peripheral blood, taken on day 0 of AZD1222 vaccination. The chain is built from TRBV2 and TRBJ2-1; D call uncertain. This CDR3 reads CASSDDGGDEQFF. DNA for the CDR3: TGTGCCAGCAGTGATGATGGCGGAGATGAGCAGTTCTTC.